The present entry profiles one T cell receptor (beta chain) with its context. CDR3 size: 16 residues. V was trimmed by 0 bases and J by 2 bases, leaving 13 bases between them. From germline, CDR1 is MNHEY and CDR2 SVGAGI. Authors' processing steps: Quantification of nucleated cells was approximated via reference gene primer amplification. Repertoires were generated with immunoSEQ multiplex PCR, while TCRdb's copy carries only in-frame clones and drops some. The V and J calls and the clone size are those of that table, but D and trimming were determined from the DNA. Of 250,000 to 350,000 clones listed, 75% to 90% are singletons. The data are from a study of blood T cell repertoires in COVID-19. In the study overall: PBMCs, B-cell-depleted T cells, or T cells were the source of the cDNA or gDNA that made up the material.

The specimen was peripheral blood. The TCR was taken from a man aged 18 to 30 with active or convalescent COVID-19. The rearrangement joins TRBV6-5 to TRBJ2-5; D gene unclear. The CDR3 DNA reads TGTGCCAGCAGTTACTCCGCTGCGGCTTCTCAAGAGACCCAGTACTTC. This gives the protein CASSYSAAASQETQYF.